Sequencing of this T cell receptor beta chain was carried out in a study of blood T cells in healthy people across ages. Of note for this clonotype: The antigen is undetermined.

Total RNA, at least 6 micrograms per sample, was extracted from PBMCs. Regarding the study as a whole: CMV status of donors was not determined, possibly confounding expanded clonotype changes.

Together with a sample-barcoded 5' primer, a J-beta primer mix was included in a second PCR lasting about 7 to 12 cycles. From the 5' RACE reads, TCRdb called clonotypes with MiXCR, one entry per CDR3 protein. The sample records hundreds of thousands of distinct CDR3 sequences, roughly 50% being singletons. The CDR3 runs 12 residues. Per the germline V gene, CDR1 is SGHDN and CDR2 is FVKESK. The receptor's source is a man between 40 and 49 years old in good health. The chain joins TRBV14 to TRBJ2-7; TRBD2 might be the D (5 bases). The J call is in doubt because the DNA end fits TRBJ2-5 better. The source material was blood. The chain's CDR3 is CASAGSSQTQYF. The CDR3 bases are TGTGCCAGCGCGGGCAGTAGTCAGACCCAGTACTTC.